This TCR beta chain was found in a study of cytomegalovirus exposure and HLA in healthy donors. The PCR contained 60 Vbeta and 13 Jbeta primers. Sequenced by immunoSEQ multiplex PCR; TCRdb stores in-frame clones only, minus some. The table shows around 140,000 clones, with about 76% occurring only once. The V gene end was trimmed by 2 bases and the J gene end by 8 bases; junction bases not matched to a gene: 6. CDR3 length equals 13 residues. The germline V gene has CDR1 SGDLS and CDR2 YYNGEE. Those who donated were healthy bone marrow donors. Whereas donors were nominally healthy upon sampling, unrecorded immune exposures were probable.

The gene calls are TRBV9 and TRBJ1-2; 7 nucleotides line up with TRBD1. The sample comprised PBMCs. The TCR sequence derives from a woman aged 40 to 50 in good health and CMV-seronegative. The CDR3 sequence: CASSVGQGVGYTF. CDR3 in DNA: TGTGCCAGCAGCGTCGGGCAGGGGGTCGGCTACACCTTC. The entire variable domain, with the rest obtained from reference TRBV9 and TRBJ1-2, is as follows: DSGVTQTPKHLITATGQRVTLRCSPRSGDLSVYWYQQSLDQGLQFLIQYYNGEERAKGNILERFSAQQFPDLHSELNLSSLELGDSALYFCASSVGQGVGYTFGSGTRLTVV.